The next 26 T cell receptor beta chains were all read from a single sample in a study of molecular identifiers for immune sequencing clone quantification. A single record per CDR3 protein comes from TCRdb applying MiXCR to the PCR reads. The sample records 60,000 to 70,000 distinct CDR3 sequences, around 20% being singletons. The sample comprised naive CD8+ T cells from blood, with Jurkat cell RNA spiked in. Noted subset: FACS-sorted CD8+CD4-CCR7+CD45RA+ naive T cells. The receptors originated from a human donor in good health. Some libraries in this study had Jurkat cell RNA spiked in.

This clonotype has at least ten counts. The chain has TRBV18 and TRBJ2-7, with 7 positions matching TRBD2. The trim removed 6 bases at V and 4 bases at J, leaving 9 bases unmatched. The CDR3 extends over 14 amino acids. CDR1 and CDR2 from the germline V gene are KGHSH and LQKENI. In DNA, the CDR3 is TGTGCCAGCTCGCCAACTCCCGGGGGGTACGAGCAGTACTTC. As protein: CASSPTPGGYEQYF.

This clonotype was observed at least ten times. The J gene is TRBJ2-6, the V gene TRBV29-1; D ambiguous. V was pared by 1 base and J by 0 bases, with 7 bases between. The germline gives CDR1 SQVTM, CDR2 ANQGSEA. The CDR3 loop spans 15 amino acids. CDR3 residues: CSVEVGVSGANVLTF. CDR3 coding DNA: TGCAGCGTTGAAGTAGGTGTCTCTGGGGCCAACGTCCTGACTTTC.

About this clonotype itself: Just one base apart from a much larger clone, this may be a read error. The CDR3 DNA reads TGTGCCAGCAGCGGAAGACTAGCGGGAGTTTCCGGGGGGCTGTTTTTT. Its translation is CASSGRLAGVSGGLFF. The chain uses TRBV11-2 and TRBJ2-2, with 12 bases identical to TRBD2. The CDR3 covers 16 residues. Per germline, CDR1 SGHAT and CDR2 FQNNGV.

This clonotype was picked up many times. The rearrangement joins TRBV28 to TRBJ2-2; TRBD1 matches at 10 bases. The junction had 27 bases not matched to a gene; V was cut back by 2 bases and J by 3 bases. Germline V gene sequence: CDR1 MDHEN, CDR2 SYDVKM. The CDR3 contains 24 residues. CDR3 in amino acids: CASSLNNGIDRGLQLEVDTGELFF. Here the CDR3 DNA reads TGTGCCAGCAGTTTAAATAACGGAATAGACAGGGGGCTTCAACTAGAGGTTGACACCGGGGAGCTGTTTTTT.

Concerning this clonotype: Since a much larger clone is just one base distant, this may be a read error. This rearrangement joins TRBV27 to TRBJ1-1; D perhaps matches TRBD1 (6 bases). The CDR3 consists of 14 residues. Germline CDR1 is MNHEY and CDR2 is SMNVEV (reference sequence). V lost 6 bases, J lost 4 bases, and 15 bases lay in between. The CDR3 here is CASRSGGRATEAFF. CDR3 DNA: TGTGCCAGCAGGTCGGGGGGGCGCGCCACTGAAGCTTTCTTT.

This clonotype was counted ten times or more. The rearrangement uses TRBV6-2 or TRBV6-3 and TRBJ1-1; D remains ambiguous. V was cut by 5 bases and J by 11 bases, with 15 bases left in between. Germline loops: CDR1 MNHEY, CDR2 SVGEGT. The CDR3 covers 12 residues. The CDR3 region is CASSHTGLAAFF. CDR3 coding DNA: TGTGCCAGCAGTCATACGGGCTTAGCGGCTTTCTTT.

V is TRBV21-1 and J is TRBJ2-7; TRBD2 reflects the table's D call only, with no check against the DNA. TRBV21-1 has pseudogene status. The CDR3 sequence is 13 residues long. CDR3 residues: CASRRAGGYEQYF. The CDR3 coding sequence is TGTGCCAGCAGGAGGGCGGGAGGCTACGAGCAGTACTTC.

This clonotype has just a few counts. The chain is built from TRBV30 and TRBJ2-3; TRBD2 agrees at 7 bases. This CDR3 has 15 amino acids. V was pared by 8 bases and J by 4 bases, with 15 bases of the junction left unmatched. Germline CDR1 is GTSNPN and CDR2 is SVGIG (reference sequence). The CDR3 reads CAREPWGRAADTQYF. For the CDR3, the DNA is TGTGCCCGGGAACCTTGGGGGAGGGCCGCAGATACGCAGTATTTT.

In regard to this clonotype: A much larger clone is a single base away; this may be a read error. The J gene is TRBJ2-5, the V gene TRBV10-1; D is possibly TRBD1 or TRBD2 (5 bases each). This CDR3 contains 14 residues. Germline V gives CDR1 WNHNN, CDR2 SYGVQD (reference sequence). CDR3: CATPNRWTGGTQHF. As DNA, the CDR3 is TGCGCCACCCCGAACCGTTGGACTGGTGGGACCCAGCACTTC.

This clonotype was picked up many times. V is TRBV30 and J is TRBJ2-7; D ambiguous. Germline V gene lookup returns CDR1 GTSNPN and CDR2 SVGIG (reference sequence). The V end lost 3 bases, the J end lost 0 bases, and 9 bases lay between the germline ends. The length of the CDR3 is 13 residues. CDR3 coding DNA: TGTGCCTGGAGGACTTCCAACTCCTACGAGCAGTACTTC. Amino acid sequence: CAWRTSNSYEQYF.

This clonotype was found many times. The rearrangement uses TRBV18 and TRBJ1-4; D remains unclear. Germline loops: CDR1 KGHSH, CDR2 LQKENI. The CDR3 covers 15 residues. V dropped 3 bases and J dropped 0 bases, with 8 bases sitting between them. This chain's CDR3 is CASSPEAATNEKLFF. Written as DNA, the CDR3 is TGTGCCAGCTCACCTGAGGCAGCAACTAATGAAAAACTGTTTTTT.

This clonotype was seen repeatedly, ten times or more. The chain links TRBV7-2 to TRBJ2-5; no definite D call. This CDR3 comprises 17 residues. V was trimmed by 6 bases and J by 5 bases, leaving 25 bases between them. Germline CDR1 and CDR2: SGHTA and FQGNSA. This CDR3 is CASSTQALTTAPETQYF. CDR3 sequence (DNA): TGTGCCAGCAGTACCCAAGCTCTAACCACGGCGCCGGAGACCCAGTACTTC.

As for this clonotype: This may arise from a read error, as a much more abundant clone is one base away. The CDR3 ends on some other residue instead of the conserved phenylalanine or tryptophan, so this is likely a read error. The genes are TRBV7-9 and TRBJ1-5, with D tentatively TRBD1 (5 bases). The germline V gene encodes CDR1 SEHNR and CDR2 FQNEAQ (reference sequence). This CDR3 region has 14 residues. Trimming left V 2 bases short and J 5 bases short, with 10 bases between. CDR3 protein: CASSLSGPYQPQHL. Written as DNA, the CDR3 is TGTGCCAGCAGCTTATCGGGGCCCTATCAGCCCCAGCATCTT.

This clonotype was recorded many times. V gene TRBV29-1 combines with J gene TRBJ2-3; 8 nucleotides line up with TRBD2. Germline CDR1 is SQVTM and CDR2 is ANQGSEA. Unmatched junction bases numbered 10, after V lost 3 bases and J lost 2 bases. CDR3 size: 16 residues. Written as DNA, the CDR3 is TGCAGCGTTGAGCCCGACACTAGCGGTAACACAGATACGCAGTATTTT. The encoded protein is CSVEPDTSGNTDTQYF.

This clonotype has ten or more counts. The chain recombines TRBV7-8 with TRBJ2-1; D is unclear. Germline V CDR1 and CDR2: SGHVS, FQNEAQ. The CDR3 has 15 residues. V shed 5 bases and J shed 3 bases, with 14 bases lying between them. The CDR3 DNA reads as TGTGCCAGCAGCCCCCGTCTAGGTGTCTACAATGAGCAGTTCTTC. It is translated as CASSPRLGVYNEQFF.

Comments on this clonotype: Germline is not matched at one junction end, which may reflect a read error. The V call is TRBV10-3, the J call TRBJ2-2; D is perhaps TRBD2 (5 bases). Germline assignment: CDR1 ENHRY and CDR2 SYGVKD. The CDR3 sequence is 12 residues long. The CDR3 DNA is TGTGCCATCAGAACGAACACCGGGGAGCTGCTTTTT. Its protein product is CAIRTNTGELLF.

About this clonotype itself: Since a much larger clone is just one base distant, this may be a read error. The chain employs TRBV24-1 and TRBJ2-1, with TRBD1 matching over 8 bases. CDR1 KGHDR and CDR2 SFDVKD come from the germline V gene. The ends lost 3 bases at V and 5 bases at J; junction bases unmatched: 5. This CDR3 has 15 residues. Written as DNA, the CDR3 is TGTGCCACCAGTGATGTGACAGGGGAACACAATGAGCAGTTCTTC. Amino acid sequence: CATSDVTGEHNEQFF.

This clonotype has a count of ten or more. V usage is TRBV7-3 and J usage is TRBJ1-1, with TRBD1 as a possible D gene (6 bases). The V end was cut by 3 bases, the J end by 8 bases, with 10 bases between. The CDR3 is made up of 12 amino acids. CDR1 is SGHTA, CDR2 FQGTGA, per germline. The CDR3 region is CASSFAGGEAFF. CDR3 DNA: TGTGCCAGCAGCTTCGCGGGGGGCGAAGCTTTCTTT.

This clonotype appeared many times. The gene calls are TRBV6-2 or TRBV6-3 and TRBJ1-2, with D perhaps matching TRBD1 (6 bases). There are 15 residues in the CDR3. CDR1 and CDR2 (germline): MNHEY, SVGEGT. Trimming removed 5 bases at V and 5 bases at J, with 18 bases between. The chain's CDR3 is CASSTPATGLYGYTF. The CDR3 DNA reads TGTGCCAGCAGTACTCCCGCGACAGGACTGTATGGCTACACCTTC.

This clonotype was detected ten times or more. J is TRBJ2-3 and V is TRBV27; D ambiguous. The CDR3 has 14 residues. V gave up 2 bases and J gave up 2 bases, with 8 bases separating them. Germline V gene sequence: CDR1 MNHEY, CDR2 SMNVEV (reference sequence). CDR3 residues: CASSLRRNTDTQYF. CDR3 DNA: TGTGCCAGCAGTTTACGACGAAACACAGATACGCAGTATTTT.

This clonotype was recorded at least ten times. The rearrangement joins TRBV24-1 to TRBJ1-5; D call uncertain. V shed 9 bases and J shed 3 bases, with 26 bases lying between them. CDR1 is KGHDR and CDR2 is SFDVKD in the germline V gene. CDR3 length: 18 residues. Written as DNA, the CDR3 is TGTGCCACCCCCCGAGCCTTGGACTCCCTTCGTTACAATCAGCCCCAGCATTTT. Protein product: CATPRALDSLRYNQPQHF.

Concerning this clonotype: Possible read error: a much larger clone is one base away. The chain couples TRBV6-6 to TRBJ1-3, with D tentatively TRBD1 (5 bases). The CDR3 spans 16 residues. The V end lost 2 bases, the J end lost 3 bases, and 14 bases lay between the germline ends. Germline lookup yields CDR1 MNHNY and CDR2 SVGAGI (reference sequence). The CDR3 here is CASSYGREEGGNTIYF. Here the CDR3 DNA reads TGTGCCAGCAGTTACGGCAGGGAGGAAGGTGGAAACACCATATATTTT.

This clonotype was seen many times. The genes are TRBV7-6 and TRBJ1-5; D gene uncertain. CDR3 length equals 15 residues. Per the germline V gene, CDR1 is SGHVS and CDR2 is FNYEAQ. V was cut by 4 bases and J by 0 bases, with 10 bases left in between. Written as DNA, the CDR3 is TGTGCCAGCAGCTACAAATTCTATAGCAATCAGCCCCAGCATTTT. This sequence encodes CASSYKFYSNQPQHF.

This clonotype was seen ten or more times. V and J are TRBV19 and TRBJ2-1; D might be TRBD1 or TRBD2, each matching 5 bases. This CDR3 is built from 14 residues. CDR1 is LNHDA, CDR2 SQIVND, per germline (reference sequence). Trimming left V 4 bases short and J 3 bases short, with 10 bases between. CDR3 region: CASSTGTHYNEQFF. Here the CDR3 DNA reads TGTGCCAGTAGTACAGGGACCCACTACAATGAGCAGTTCTTC.

Remarks on this clonotype: A much larger clone is a single base away; this may be a read error. The chain joins TRBV28 to TRBJ1-5; tentative D call: TRBD1 (6 bases). Germline assignment: CDR1 MDHEN and CDR2 SYDVKM. This CDR3 comprises 14 residues. The CDR3 DNA reads TGTGCCAGCAGCCCAATACAGGGAGTTCAGCCCCGGCATTTT. Translation: CASSPIQGVQPRHF.

This clonotype was seen ten or more times. This chain links TRBV12-3 or TRBV12-4 with TRBJ2-3; TRBD2 matches 10 bases. Losses at the gene ends were 7 bases for V and 2 bases for J; bases not matched to a gene: 3. The CDR3 has 14 residues. The CDR3 spells CASITSGDTDTQYF. The CDR3 DNA is TGTGCCAGCATCACTAGCGGGGACACAGATACGCAGTATTTT.